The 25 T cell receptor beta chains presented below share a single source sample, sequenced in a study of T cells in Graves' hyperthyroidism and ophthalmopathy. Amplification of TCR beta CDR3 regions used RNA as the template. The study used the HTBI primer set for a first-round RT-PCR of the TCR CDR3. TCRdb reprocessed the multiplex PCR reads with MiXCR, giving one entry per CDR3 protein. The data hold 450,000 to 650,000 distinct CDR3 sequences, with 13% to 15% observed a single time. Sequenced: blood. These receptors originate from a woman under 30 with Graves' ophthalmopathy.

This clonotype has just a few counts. Here the CDR3 DNA reads TGTGCCAGCAGCTTGGCCGTGATAGCGGGAGGATGGGCCACAGATACGCAGTATTTT. Translated, it gives CASSLAVIAGGWATDTQYF. This chain joins TRBV5-8 and TRBJ2-3, with 10 bases fitting TRBD2. Per germline, CDR1 SGHTS and CDR2 YDEGEE. This CDR3 region has 19 residues. J lost 2 bases, V lost 0 bases, and 12 bases had no gene match.

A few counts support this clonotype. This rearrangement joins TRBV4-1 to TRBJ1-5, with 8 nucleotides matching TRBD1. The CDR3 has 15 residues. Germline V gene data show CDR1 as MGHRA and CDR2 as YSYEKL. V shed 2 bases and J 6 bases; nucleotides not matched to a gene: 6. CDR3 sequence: CASSQRGQGGQPQHF. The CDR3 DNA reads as TGCGCCAGCAGCCAACGCGGACAGGGCGGTCAGCCCCAGCATTTT.

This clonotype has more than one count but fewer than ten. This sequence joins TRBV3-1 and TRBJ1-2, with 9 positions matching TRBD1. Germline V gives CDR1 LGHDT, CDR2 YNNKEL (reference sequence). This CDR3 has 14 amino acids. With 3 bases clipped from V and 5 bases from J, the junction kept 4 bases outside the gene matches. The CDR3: CASSHTGGGYGYTF. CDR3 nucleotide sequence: TGTGCCAGCAGCCACACAGGGGGCGGGTATGGCTACACCTTC.

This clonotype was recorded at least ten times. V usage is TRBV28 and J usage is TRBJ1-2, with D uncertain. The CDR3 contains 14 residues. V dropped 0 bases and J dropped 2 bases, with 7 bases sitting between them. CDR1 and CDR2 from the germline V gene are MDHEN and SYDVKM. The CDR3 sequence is CASSLWSQNYGYTF. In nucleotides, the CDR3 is TGTGCCAGCAGTTTATGGTCACAGAACTATGGCTACACCTTC.

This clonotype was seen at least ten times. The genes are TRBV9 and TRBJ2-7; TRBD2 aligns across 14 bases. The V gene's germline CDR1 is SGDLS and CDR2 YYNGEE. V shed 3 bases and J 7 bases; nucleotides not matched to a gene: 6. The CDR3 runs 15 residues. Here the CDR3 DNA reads TGTGCCAGCAGCGAGGGGACTAGCGGGAGTCGGGAGCAGTACTTC. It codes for CASSEGTSGSREQYF. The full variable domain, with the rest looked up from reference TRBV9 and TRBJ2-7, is DSGVTQTPKHLITATGQRVTLRCSPRSGDLSVYWYQQSLDQGLQFLIQYYNGEERAKGNILERFSAQQFPDLHSELNLSSLELGDSALYFCASSEGTSGSREQYFGPGTRLTVT.

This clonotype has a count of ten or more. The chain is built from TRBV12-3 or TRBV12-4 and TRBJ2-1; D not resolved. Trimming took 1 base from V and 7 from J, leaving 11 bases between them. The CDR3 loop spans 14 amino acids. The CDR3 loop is CASSLGVSLNEQFF. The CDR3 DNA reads TGTGCCAGCAGTTTAGGGGTTAGCTTAAATGAGCAGTTCTTC.

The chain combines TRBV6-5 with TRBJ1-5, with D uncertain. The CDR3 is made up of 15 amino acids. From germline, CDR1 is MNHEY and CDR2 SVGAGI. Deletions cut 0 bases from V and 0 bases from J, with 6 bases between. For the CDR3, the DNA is TGTGCCAGCAGTTACTCGATACCTAGCAATCAGCCCCAGCATTTT. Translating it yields CASSYSIPSNQPQHF.

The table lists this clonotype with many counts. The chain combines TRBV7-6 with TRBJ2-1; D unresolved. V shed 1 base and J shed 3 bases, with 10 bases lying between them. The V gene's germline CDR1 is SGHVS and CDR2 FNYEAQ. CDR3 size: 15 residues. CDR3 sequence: CASSLESTLYNEQFF. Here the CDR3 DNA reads TGTGCCAGCAGCTTAGAATCGACTCTCTACAATGAGCAGTTCTTC.

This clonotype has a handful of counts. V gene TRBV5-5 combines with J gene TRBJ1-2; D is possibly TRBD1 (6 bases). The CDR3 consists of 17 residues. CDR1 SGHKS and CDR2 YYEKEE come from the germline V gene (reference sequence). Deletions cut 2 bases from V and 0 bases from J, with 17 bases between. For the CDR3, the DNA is TGTGCCAGCAGCTTTAGGGGGGAGTGGAGAGCTAACTATGGCTACACCTTC. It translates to CASSFRGEWRANYGYTF.

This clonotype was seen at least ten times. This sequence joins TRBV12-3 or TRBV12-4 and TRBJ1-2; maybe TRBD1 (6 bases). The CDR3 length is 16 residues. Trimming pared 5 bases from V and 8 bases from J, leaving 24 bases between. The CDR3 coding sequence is TGTGCCAGCAGTGCCTTACAGAACAGGGAACCTTACGGCTACACCTTC. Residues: CASSALQNREPYGYTF.

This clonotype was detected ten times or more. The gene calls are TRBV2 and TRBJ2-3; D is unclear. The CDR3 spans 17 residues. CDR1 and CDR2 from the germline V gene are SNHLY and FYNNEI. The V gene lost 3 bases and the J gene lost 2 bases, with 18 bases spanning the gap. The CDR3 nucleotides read TGTGCCAGCAGTGAGGCTAGGACGGAGTATTTCACAGATACGCAGTATTTT. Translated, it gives CASSEARTEYFTDTQYF.

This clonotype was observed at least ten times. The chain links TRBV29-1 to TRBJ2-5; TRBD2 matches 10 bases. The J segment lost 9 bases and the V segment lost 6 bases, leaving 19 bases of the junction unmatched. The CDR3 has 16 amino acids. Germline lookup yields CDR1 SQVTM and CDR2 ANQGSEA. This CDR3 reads CSVEGPSGRAYQAQYF. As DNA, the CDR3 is TGCAGCGTCGAGGGACCTAGCGGGAGAGCCTATCAAGCCCAGTACTTC.

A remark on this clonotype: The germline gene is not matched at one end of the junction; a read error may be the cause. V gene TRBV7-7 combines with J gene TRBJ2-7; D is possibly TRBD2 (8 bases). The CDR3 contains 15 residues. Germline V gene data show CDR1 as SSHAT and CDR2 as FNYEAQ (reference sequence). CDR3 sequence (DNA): TGTGCTAGCAGTAGCGGGACAGATAACTCCTACGAGCAGTACTTC. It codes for CASSSGTDNSYEQYF.

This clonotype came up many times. The CDR3 region has the DNA TGTGCCACCAGTGATACTCACTTACTGTCTGGCTACACCTTC. Its translation: CATSDTHLLSGYTF. The chain couples TRBV24-1 to TRBJ1-2; D not certain. This CDR3 is built from 14 residues. V dropped 3 bases and J dropped 7 bases, with 14 bases sitting between them. The germline V gene encodes CDR1 KGHDR and CDR2 SFDVKD.

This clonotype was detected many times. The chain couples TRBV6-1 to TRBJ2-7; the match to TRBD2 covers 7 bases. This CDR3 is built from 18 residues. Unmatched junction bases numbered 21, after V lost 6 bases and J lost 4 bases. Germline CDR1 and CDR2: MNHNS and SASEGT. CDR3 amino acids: CASSLHAAGAGVRYEQYF. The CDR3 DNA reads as TGTGCCAGCAGCTTACACGCTGCTGGGGCGGGAGTTCGGTACGAGCAGTACTTC.

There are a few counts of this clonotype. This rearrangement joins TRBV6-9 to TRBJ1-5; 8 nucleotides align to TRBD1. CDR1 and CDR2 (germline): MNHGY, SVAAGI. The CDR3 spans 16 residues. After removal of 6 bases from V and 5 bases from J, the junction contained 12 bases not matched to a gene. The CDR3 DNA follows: TGTGCCAGCAGGTACACAGGGGGACGGTCGGATCAGCCCCAGCATTTT. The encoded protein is CASRYTGGRSDQPQHF.

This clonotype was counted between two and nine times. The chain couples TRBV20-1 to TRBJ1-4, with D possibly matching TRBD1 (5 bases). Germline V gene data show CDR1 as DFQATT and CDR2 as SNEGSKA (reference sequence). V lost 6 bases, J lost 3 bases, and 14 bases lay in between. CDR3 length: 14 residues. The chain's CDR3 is CSAPRVESNEKLFF. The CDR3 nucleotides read TGCAGTGCCCCCAGGGTGGAATCTAATGAAAAACTGTTTTTT.

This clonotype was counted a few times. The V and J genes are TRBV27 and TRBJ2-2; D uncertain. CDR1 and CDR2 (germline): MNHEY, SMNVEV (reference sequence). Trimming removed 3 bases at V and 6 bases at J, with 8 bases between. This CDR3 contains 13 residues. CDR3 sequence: CASSFAVAGELFF. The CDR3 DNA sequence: TGTGCCAGCAGTTTCGCGGTTGCCGGGGAGCTGTTTTTT.

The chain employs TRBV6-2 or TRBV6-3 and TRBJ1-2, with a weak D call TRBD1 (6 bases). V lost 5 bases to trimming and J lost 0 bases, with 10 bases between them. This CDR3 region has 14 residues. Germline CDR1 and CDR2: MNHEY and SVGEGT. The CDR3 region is CASSTRTANYGYTF. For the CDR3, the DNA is TGTGCCAGCAGTACTCGGACAGCTAACTATGGCTACACCTTC.

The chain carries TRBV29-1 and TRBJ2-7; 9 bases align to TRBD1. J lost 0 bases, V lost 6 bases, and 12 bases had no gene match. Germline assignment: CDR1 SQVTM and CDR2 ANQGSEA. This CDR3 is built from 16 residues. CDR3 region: CSVYGTGSVSSYEQYF. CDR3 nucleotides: TGCAGCGTCTACGGGACAGGGTCAGTCTCCTCCTACGAGCAGTACTTC.

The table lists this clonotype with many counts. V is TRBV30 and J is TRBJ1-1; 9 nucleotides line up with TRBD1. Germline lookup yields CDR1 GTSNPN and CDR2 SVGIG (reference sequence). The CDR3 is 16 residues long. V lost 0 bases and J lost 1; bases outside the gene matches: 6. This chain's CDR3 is CAWSVPPGQGNTEAFF. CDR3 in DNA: TGTGCCTGGAGTGTACCCCCGGGACAGGGGAACACTGAAGCTTTCTTT.

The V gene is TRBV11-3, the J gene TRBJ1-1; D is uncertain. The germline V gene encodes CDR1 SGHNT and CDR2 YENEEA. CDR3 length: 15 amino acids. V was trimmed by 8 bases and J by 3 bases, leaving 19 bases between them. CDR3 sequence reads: CASDGSVRPDTEAFF. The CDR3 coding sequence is TGTGCCAGCGATGGGAGTGTCCGCCCGGACACTGAAGCTTTCTTT.

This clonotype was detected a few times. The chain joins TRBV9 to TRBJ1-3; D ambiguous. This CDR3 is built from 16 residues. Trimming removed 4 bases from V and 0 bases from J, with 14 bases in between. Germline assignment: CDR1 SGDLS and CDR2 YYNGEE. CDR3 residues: CASSPDGFSSGNTIYF. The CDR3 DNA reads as TGTGCCAGCAGCCCCGATGGTTTCAGCTCTGGAAACACCATATATTTT.

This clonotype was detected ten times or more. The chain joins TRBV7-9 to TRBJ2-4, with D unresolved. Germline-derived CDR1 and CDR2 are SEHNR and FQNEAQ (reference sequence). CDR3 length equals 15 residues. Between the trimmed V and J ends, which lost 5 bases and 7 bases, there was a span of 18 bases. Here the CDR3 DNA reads TGTGCCAGCAGCCAACTGGGCGGCACGGGTAACATTCAGTACTTC. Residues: CASSQLGGTGNIQYF.

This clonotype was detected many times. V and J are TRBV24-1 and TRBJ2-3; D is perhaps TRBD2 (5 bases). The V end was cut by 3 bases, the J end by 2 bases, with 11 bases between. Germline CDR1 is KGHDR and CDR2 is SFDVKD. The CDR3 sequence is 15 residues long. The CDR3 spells CATSDPSGFTDTQYF. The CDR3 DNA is TGTGCCACCAGTGATCCCAGCGGTTTCACAGATACGCAGTATTTT.